The source of this TCR beta chain is a study of cytomegalovirus exposure and HLA in healthy donors. CDR3 length: 17 amino acids. Germline V gene lookup returns CDR1 SGHDT and CDR2 YYEEEE. Use of 60 Vbeta and 13 Jbeta primers characterized the PCR. Repertoires were generated with immunoSEQ multiplex PCR, while TCRdb's copy carries only in-frame clones and drops some. The sample lists some 110,000 clones, around 80% occurring once. What was sequenced was PBMCs. This receptor was identified in a man between 25 and 39 years old in good health and CMV-seropositive. The chain combines TRBV5-6 with TRBJ2-5; 10 bases line up with TRBD2. The J call is doubtful: the DNA matches TRBJ2-7 better. CDR3 nucleotides: TGTGCCAGCAGCTCGGCCCCGACTAGCGGGTCCTCCTACGAGCAGTACTTC. Amino acids: CASSSAPTSGSSYEQYF.